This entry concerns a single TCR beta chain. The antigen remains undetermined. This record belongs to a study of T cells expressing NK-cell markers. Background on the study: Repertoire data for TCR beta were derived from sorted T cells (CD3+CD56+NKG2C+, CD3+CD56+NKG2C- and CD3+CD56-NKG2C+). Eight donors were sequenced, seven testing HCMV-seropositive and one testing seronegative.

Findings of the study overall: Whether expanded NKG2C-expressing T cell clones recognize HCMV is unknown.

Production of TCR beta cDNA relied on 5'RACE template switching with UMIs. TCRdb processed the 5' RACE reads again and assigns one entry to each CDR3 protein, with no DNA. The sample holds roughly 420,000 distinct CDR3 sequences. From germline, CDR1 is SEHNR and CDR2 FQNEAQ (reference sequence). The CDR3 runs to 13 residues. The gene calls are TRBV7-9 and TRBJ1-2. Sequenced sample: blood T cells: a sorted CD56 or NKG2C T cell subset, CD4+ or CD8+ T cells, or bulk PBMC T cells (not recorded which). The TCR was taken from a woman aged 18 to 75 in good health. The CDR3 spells CASSLNTPYGYTF.